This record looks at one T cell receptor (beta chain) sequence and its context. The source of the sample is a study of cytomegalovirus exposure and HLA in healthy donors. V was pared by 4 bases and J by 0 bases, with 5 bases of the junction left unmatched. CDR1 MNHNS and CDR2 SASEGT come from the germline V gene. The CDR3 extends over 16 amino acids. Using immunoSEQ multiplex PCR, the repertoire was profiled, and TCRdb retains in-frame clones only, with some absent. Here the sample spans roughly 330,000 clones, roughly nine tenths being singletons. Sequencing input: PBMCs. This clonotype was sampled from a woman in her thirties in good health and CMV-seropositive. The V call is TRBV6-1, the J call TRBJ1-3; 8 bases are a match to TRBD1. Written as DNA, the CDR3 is TGTGCCAGCAGTGCAGGGGGCATCCTCTCTGGAAACACCATATATTTT. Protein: CASSAGGILSGNTIYF.